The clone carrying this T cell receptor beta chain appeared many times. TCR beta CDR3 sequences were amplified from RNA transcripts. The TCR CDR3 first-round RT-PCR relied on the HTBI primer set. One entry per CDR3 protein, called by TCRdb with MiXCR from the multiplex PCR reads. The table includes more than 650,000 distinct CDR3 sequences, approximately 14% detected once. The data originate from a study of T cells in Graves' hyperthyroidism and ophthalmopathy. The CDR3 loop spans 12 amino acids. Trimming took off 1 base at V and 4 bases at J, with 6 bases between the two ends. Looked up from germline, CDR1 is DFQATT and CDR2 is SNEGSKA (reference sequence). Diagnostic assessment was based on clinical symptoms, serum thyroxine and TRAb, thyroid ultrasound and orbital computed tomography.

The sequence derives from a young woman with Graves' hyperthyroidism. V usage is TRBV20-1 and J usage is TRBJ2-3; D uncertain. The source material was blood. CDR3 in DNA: TGCAGTGCTAGAGGTGTGGCAGATACGCAGTATTTT. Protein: CSARGVADTQYF.